Shown below are 19 T cell receptor beta chains from a single sample sequenced in a study of T cell changes during pregnancy in multiple sclerosis. Sequencing used immunoSEQ multiplex PCR; TCRdb keeps in-frame clones, though not all of them. Of 14,000 to 15,000 clones in the sample, 80% to 90% were seen once. The sequencing here drew on CD8+ T cells from peripheral blood mononuclear cells, taken in the first trimester of pregnancy. These receptors were obtained from a female donor with multiple sclerosis, enrolled in a pregnancy study.

The genes are TRBV10-3 and TRBJ2-3, with 9 bases lining up with TRBD2. The CDR3 covers 18 residues. Per germline, CDR1 ENHRY and CDR2 SYGVKD. V lost 0 bases, J lost 4 bases, and 11 bases stayed unmatched. CDR3 residues: CAISESSSRGGGADTQYF. CDR3 in DNA: TGTGCCATCAGTGAGTCGAGTTCGCGGGGGGGTGGTGCAGATACGCAGTATTTT.

The gene calls are TRBV5-4 and TRBJ2-7; 9 nucleotides align to TRBD1. Trimming took 4 bases from V and 2 from J; bases not matched to a gene: 10. The CDR3 totals 16 residues. Germline CDR1 reads SGHNT; CDR2 reads YYREEE (reference sequence). In DNA, the CDR3 is TGTGCCAGCAGCCCCCAGGACAGGGGACCTCCCTACGAGCAGTACTTC. Translating gives CASSPQDRGPPYEQYF.

The chain has TRBV25-1 and TRBJ1-1; D is ambiguous. The CDR3 has 13 residues. CDR1 is MGHDK, CDR2 SYGVNS, per germline. V lost 6 bases and J 4 bases, leaving 12 bases between the germline ends. CDR3: CASRAMHSTEAFF. The CDR3, as DNA: TGTGCCAGCAGAGCCATGCATAGCACTGAAGCTTTCTTT.

On this clone itself: The same CDR3 also results from other DNA sequences found in this sample. The chain links TRBV28 to TRBJ2-1, with D perhaps matching TRBD1 (5 bases). Trimming pared 2 bases from V and 4 bases from J, leaving 9 bases between. The germline V gene encodes CDR1 MDHEN and CDR2 SYDVKM. This CDR3 has 14 amino acids. The CDR3 sequence is CASSLRGLYNEQFF. CDR3 nucleotide sequence: TGTGCCAGCAGTTTAAGGGGTCTATACAATGAGCAGTTCTTC.

This clone occurred once. Here the CDR3 reads CASSGTGSTDTQYF. In DNA, the CDR3 is TGTGCCAGCAGTGGGACAGGGAGCACAGATACGCAGTATTTT. The chain combines TRBV6-4 with TRBJ2-3; 8 bases are a match to TRBD1. Germline V gives CDR1 MRHNA, CDR2 SNTAGT. V gave up 4 bases and J gave up 0 bases; unmatched junction bases: 0. The CDR3 spans 14 residues.

The rearrangement links TRBV10-3 to TRBJ2-4; 8 bases map to TRBD2. The germline gives CDR1 ENHRY, CDR2 SYGVKD. This CDR3 is 17 amino acids long. With 0 bases clipped from V and 2 bases from J, the junction kept 6 bases outside the gene matches. This CDR3 reads CAISESEQRGPKNIQYF. In DNA form, the CDR3 reads TGTGCCATCAGTGAGTCGGAGCAGCGGGGGCCCAAAAACATTCAGTACTTC.

CDR3 protein: CASCPTGTNEKLFF. The CDR3 DNA reads as TGCGCCAGCTGTCCTACCGGGACTAATGAAAAACTGTTTTTT. The chain carries TRBV5-1 and TRBJ1-4; D unresolved. V lost 7 bases to trimming and J lost 2 bases, with 12 bases between them. This CDR3 region has 14 residues. The germline V gene has CDR1 SGHRS and CDR2 YFSETQ.

This clone has just one count. This chain connects TRBV9 to TRBJ2-5, with 7 nucleotides matching TRBD2. This CDR3 has 14 amino acids. Trimming cost V 3 bases and J 2 bases; bases outside gene matches: 4. The germline V gene encodes CDR1 SGDLS and CDR2 YYNGEE. The CDR3 DNA is TGTGCCAGCAGCGCGAGCGGGGCTCAAGAGACCCAGTACTTC. It codes for CASSASGAQETQYF.

The chain has TRBV15 and TRBJ2-3; TRBD1 might be the D (6 bases). With 0 bases removed from V and 0 bases from J, the gap between germline ends came to 16 bases. Germline lookup yields CDR1 LNHNV and CDR2 YYDKDF (reference sequence). The CDR3 extends over 18 amino acids. CDR3 loop: CATSRDYSDRTSTDTQYF. The DNA for the CDR3 is TGTGCCACCAGCAGAGATTACTCGGACAGAACTAGCACAGATACGCAGTATTTT.

The chain has TRBV19 and TRBJ2-7, with 7 bases fitting TRBD2. V dropped 9 bases and J dropped 0; count of bases not matched to a gene: 5. This CDR3 comprises 13 residues. Looked up from germline, CDR1 is LNHDA and CDR2 is SQIVND (reference sequence). CDR3 loop: CASSAGYSYEQYF. The CDR3 DNA reads as TGTGCCAGCTCAGCGGGGTACTCCTACGAGCAGTACTTC. Full variable domain (rest looked up from reference TRBV19 and TRBJ2-7): DGGITQSPKYLFRKEGQNVTLSCEQNLNHDAMYWYRQDPGQGLRLIYYSQIVNDFQKGDIAEGYSVSREKKESFPLTVTSAQKNPTAFYLCASSAGYSYEQYFGPGTRLTVT.

This clone was recorded a few times. V and J are TRBV27 and TRBJ1-5; D might be TRBD1 (5 bases). Germline V gives CDR1 MNHEY, CDR2 SMNVEV (reference sequence). V was pared by 5 bases and J by 8 bases, with 13 bases between. The length of the CDR3 is 13 residues. In DNA, the CDR3 is TGTGCCAGCAGTGGAGGGGTCTTGAAGCCCCAGCATTTT. The encoded protein is CASSGGVLKPQHF.

The genes are TRBV27 and TRBJ1-6; D is unresolved. V was pared by 4 bases and J by 9 bases, with 16 bases between. The length of the CDR3 is 15 residues. Looked up from germline, CDR1 is MNHEY and CDR2 is SMNVEV (reference sequence). CDR3 sequence reads: CASSSWETEGSPLHF. For the CDR3, the DNA is TGTGCCAGCAGTTCTTGGGAAACGGAGGGTTCACCCCTCCACTTT.

This clone has just a few counts. The CDR3 here is CASSDPGQGPYEQYF. In nucleotides, the CDR3 is TGCGCCAGCAGTGACCCGGGACAGGGCCCTTACGAGCAGTACTTC. The chain is built from TRBV10-2 and TRBJ2-7; 9 bases match TRBD1. V trimming: 3 bases; J trimming: 4 bases; junction bases outside the gene matches: 7. CDR1 is WSHSY and CDR2 is SAAADI in the germline V gene. The CDR3 totals 15 residues.

In DNA, the CDR3 is TGTGCCAGCAGTTACTCGACAGGGGAAGGCTACACCTTC. Amino acid sequence: CASSYSTGEGYTF. This chain joins TRBV6-5 and TRBJ1-2, with 8 bases fitting TRBD1. J was trimmed by 8 bases and V by 0 bases; bases with no gene match: 2. This CDR3 is built from 13 residues. CDR1 is MNHEY, CDR2 SVGAGI, per germline.

This clone was picked up one time. The chain recombines TRBV7-9 with TRBJ2-7; tentatively, D is TRBD1 (5 bases). Germline V lookup: CDR1 SEHNR, CDR2 FQNEAQ (reference sequence). Trimming removed 6 bases at V and 0 bases at J, with 12 bases between. This CDR3 spans 14 amino acids. CDR3 DNA: TGTGCCAGCAGTAACTTCGACAGCTCCTACGAGCAGTACTTC. Translating it yields CASSNFDSSYEQYF.

This clone showed up just a few times. J is TRBJ1-2 and V is TRBV10-3; TRBD1 aligns across 8 bases. The CDR3 loop spans 13 amino acids. Trimming cost V 6 bases and J 3 bases; bases outside gene matches: 3. The germline V gene has CDR1 ENHRY and CDR2 SYGVKD. This CDR3 reads CAIRDRADYGYTF. CDR3 DNA: TGTGCCATCAGGGACAGGGCGGACTATGGCTACACCTTC.

This chain uses TRBV11-2 with TRBJ1-3; D perhaps matches TRBD1 (5 bases). V was shortened by 3 bases and J by 2 bases, with 11 bases between the two germline ends. Germline CDR1 is SGHAT and CDR2 is FQNNGV. The CDR3 length is 15 residues. The CDR3 region is CASSFPRVAGNTIYF. In DNA form, the CDR3 reads TGTGCCAGCAGCTTTCCCAGGGTGGCTGGAAACACCATATATTTT.

This clone was seen just once. The V call is TRBV7-9, the J call TRBJ2-7, with D perhaps TRBD2 (5 bases). Germline CDR1 and CDR2: SEHNR and FQNEAQ (reference sequence). V lost 5 bases to trimming and J lost 2 bases, with 13 bases between them. The CDR3 totals 14 residues. CDR3 nucleotides: TGTGCCAGCAGCATTCCGGGATCCACCTACGAGCAGTACTTC. Amino acids: CASSIPGSTYEQYF.

J is TRBJ1-2 and V is TRBV27; 11 bases fit TRBD1. V trimming: 6 bases; J trimming: 7 bases; junction bases outside the gene matches: 1. The length of the CDR3 is 12 residues. Per the germline V gene, CDR1 is MNHEY and CDR2 is SMNVEV (reference sequence). CDR3 loop: CASSGTGGGYTF. The CDR3, as DNA: TGTGCCAGCAGCGGGACAGGGGGTGGCTACACCTTC.